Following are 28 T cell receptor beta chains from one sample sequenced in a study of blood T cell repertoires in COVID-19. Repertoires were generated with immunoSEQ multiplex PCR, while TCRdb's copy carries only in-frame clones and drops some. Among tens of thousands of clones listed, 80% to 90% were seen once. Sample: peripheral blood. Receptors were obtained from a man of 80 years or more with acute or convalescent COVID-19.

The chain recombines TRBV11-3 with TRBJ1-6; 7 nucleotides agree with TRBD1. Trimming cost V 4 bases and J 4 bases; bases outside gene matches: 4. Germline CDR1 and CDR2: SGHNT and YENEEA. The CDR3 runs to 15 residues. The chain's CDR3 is CASSSGTEYNSPLHF. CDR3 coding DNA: TGTGCCAGCAGCTCCGGGACAGAATATAATTCACCCCTCCACTTT.

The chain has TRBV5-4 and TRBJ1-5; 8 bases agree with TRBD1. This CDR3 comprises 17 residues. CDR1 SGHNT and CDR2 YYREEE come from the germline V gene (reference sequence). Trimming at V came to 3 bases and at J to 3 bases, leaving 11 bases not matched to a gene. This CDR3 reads CASSSGGAGGNNQPQHF. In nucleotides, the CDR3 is TGTGCCAGCAGCTCTGGAGGGGCAGGGGGCAACAATCAGCCCCAGCATTTT.

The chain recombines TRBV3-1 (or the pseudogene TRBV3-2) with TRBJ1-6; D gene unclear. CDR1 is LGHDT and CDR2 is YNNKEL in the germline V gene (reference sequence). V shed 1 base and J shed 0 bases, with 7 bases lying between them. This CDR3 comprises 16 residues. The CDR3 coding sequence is TGTGCCAGCAGCCAAGGGAGCGACTCCTATAATTCACCCCTCCACTTT. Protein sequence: CASSQGSDSYNSPLHF.

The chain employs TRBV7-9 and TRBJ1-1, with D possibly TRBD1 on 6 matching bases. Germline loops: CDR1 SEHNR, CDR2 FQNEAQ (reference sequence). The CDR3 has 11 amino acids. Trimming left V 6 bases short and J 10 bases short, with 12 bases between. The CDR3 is CASRSGTSAFF. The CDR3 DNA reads TGTGCCAGCAGGTCCGGGACATCAGCTTTCTTT.

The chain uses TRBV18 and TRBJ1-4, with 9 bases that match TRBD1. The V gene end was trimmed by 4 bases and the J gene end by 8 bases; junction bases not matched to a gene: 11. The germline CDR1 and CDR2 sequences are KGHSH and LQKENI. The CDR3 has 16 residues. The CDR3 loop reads CASSLLDRGIGEKLFF. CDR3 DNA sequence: TGTGCCAGCTCACTCCTGGACAGGGGAATAGGGGAAAAACTGTTTTTT.

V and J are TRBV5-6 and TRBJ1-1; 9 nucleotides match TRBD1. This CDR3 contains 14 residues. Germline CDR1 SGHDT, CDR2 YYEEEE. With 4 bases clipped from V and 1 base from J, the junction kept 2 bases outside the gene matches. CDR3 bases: TGTGCCAGCAGCGTGGGACAGGGGAACACTGAAGCTTTCTTT. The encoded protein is CASSVGQGNTEAFF.

The CDR3 bases are TGTGCCAGTAGTATCCGGATTCGACAGGGTAACACCGGGGAGCTGTTTTTT. It specifies CASSIRIRQGNTGELFF. The chain recombines TRBV19 with TRBJ2-2; 7 bases map to TRBD1. CDR1 and CDR2 (germline): LNHDA, SQIVND (reference sequence). The CDR3 is 17 residues long. Germline trimming cut 3 bases from V and 2 bases from J; bases unmatched to any gene: 9.

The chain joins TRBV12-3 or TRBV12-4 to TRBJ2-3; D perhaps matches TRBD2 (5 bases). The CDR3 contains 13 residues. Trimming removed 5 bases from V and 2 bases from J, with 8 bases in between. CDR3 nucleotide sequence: TGTGCCAGCAGTCCGACTACCACAGATACGCAGTATTTT. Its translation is CASSPTTTDTQYF.

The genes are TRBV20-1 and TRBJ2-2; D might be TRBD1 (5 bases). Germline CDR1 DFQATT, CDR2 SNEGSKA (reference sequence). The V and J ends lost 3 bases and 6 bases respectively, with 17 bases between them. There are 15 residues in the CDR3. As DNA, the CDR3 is TGCAGTGCTAGTCCGGCCAGGGTCGGATCCGGGGAGCTGTTTTTT. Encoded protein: CSASPARVGSGELFF.

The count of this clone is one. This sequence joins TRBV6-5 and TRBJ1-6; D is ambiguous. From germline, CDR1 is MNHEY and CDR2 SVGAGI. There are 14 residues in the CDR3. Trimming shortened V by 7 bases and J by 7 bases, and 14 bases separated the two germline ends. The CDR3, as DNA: TGTGCCAGCACTTCGACGGGAGGAAATTCACCCCTCCACTTT. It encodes CASTSTGGNSPLHF.

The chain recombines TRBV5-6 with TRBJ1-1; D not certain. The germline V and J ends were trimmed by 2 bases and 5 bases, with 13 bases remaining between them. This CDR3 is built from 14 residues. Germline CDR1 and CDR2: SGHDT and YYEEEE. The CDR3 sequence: CASSLGALRTEAFF. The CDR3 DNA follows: TGTGCCAGCAGCTTAGGAGCCTTGAGAACTGAAGCTTTCTTT.

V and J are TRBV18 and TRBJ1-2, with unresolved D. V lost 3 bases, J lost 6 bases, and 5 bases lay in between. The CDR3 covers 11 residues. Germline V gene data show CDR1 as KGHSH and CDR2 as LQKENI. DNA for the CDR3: TGTGCCAGCTCACCCCAGGATGGCTACACCTTC. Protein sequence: CASSPQDGYTF.

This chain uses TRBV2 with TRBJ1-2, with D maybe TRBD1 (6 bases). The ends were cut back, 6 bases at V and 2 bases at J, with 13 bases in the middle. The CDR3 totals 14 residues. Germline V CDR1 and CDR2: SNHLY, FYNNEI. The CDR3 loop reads CASRKGGENYGYTF. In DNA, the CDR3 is TGTGCCAGCAGAAAAGGGGGGGAGAACTATGGCTACACCTTC.

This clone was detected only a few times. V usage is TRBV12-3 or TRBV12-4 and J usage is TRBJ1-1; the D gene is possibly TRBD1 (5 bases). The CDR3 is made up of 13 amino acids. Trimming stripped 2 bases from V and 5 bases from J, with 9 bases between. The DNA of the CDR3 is TGTGCCAGCAGTTTACAGGGAGGAACTGAAGCTTTCTTT. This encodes CASSLQGGTEAFF.

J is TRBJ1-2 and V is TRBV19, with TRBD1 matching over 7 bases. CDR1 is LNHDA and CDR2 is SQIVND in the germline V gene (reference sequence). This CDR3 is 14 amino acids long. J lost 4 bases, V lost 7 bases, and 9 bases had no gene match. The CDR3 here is CASNRGQPRYGYTF. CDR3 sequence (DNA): TGTGCCAGTAATAGGGGACAGCCCCGCTATGGCTACACCTTC.

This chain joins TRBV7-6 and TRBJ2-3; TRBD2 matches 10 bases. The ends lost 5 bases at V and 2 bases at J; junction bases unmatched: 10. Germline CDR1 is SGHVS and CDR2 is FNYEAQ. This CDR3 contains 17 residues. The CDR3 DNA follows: TGTGCCAGCAGCCCTGCTGTAGCGGGGGGTAACACAGATACGCAGTATTTT. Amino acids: CASSPAVAGGNTDTQYF. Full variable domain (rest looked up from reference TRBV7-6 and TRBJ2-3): GAGVSQSPRYKVTKRGQDVALRCDPISGHVSLYWYRQALGQGPEFLTYFNYEAQQDKSGLPNDRFSAERPEGSISTLTIQRTEQRDSAMYRCASSPAVAGGNTDTQYFGPGTRLTVL.

The CDR3 coding sequence is TGTGCCAGCAGCTTAGATACAGGGAAGACTGAAGCTTTCTTT. Its protein product is CASSLDTGKTEAFF. This chain connects TRBV11-2 to TRBJ1-1; D may be TRBD1 (6 bases). The V end was cut by 0 bases, the J end by 5 bases, with 10 bases between. Germline V CDR1 and CDR2: SGHAT, FQNNGV. CDR3 size: 14 residues.

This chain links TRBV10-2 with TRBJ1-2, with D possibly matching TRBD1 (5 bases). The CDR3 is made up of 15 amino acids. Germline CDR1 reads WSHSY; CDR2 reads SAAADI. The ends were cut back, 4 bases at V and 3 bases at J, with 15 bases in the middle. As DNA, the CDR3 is TGCGCCAGCAGTGTAGAAGGGGAGGGAGACTATGGCTACACCTTC. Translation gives CASSVEGEGDYGYTF.

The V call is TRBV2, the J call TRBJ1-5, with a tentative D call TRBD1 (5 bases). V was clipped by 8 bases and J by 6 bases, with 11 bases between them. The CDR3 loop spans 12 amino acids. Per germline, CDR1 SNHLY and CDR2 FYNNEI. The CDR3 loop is CASRAGGQPQHF. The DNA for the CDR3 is TGTGCCAGCCGGGCGGGGGGTCAGCCCCAGCATTTT.

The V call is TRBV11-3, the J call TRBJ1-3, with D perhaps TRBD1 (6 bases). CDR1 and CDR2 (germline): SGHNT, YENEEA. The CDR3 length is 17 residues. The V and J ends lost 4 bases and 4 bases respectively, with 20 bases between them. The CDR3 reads CASSSQGQTVLGNTIYF. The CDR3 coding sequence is TGTGCCAGCAGCTCCCAAGGACAGACAGTTCTGGGAAACACCATATATTTT. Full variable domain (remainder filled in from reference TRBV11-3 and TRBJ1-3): EAGVVQSPRYKIIEKKQPVAFWCNPISGHNTLYWYLQNLGQGPELLIRYENEEAVDDSQLPKDRFSAERLKGVDSTLKIQPAELGDSAVYLCASSSQGQTVLGNTIYFGEGSWLTVV.

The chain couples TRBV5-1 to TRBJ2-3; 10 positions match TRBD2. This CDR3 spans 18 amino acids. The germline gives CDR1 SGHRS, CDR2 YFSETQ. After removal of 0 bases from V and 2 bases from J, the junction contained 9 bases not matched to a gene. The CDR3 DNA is TGCGCCAGCAGCTTGGAGCCTAGCGGGGGACCTCCCACAGATACGCAGTATTTT. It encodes CASSLEPSGGPPTDTQYF.

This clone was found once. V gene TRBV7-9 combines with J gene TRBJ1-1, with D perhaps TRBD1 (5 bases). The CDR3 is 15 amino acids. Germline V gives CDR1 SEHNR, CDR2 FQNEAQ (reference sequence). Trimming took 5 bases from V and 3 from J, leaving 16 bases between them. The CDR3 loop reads CASSEGRTGDTEAFF. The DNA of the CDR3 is TGTGCCAGCAGCGAGGGACGGACGGGAGACACTGAAGCTTTCTTT. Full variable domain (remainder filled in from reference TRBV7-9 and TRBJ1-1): DTGVSQNPRHKITKRGQNVTFRCDPISEHNRLYWYRQTLGQGPEFLTYFQNEAQLEKSRLLSDRFSAERPKGSFSTLEIQRTEQGDSAMYLCASSEGRTGDTEAFFGQGTRLTVV.

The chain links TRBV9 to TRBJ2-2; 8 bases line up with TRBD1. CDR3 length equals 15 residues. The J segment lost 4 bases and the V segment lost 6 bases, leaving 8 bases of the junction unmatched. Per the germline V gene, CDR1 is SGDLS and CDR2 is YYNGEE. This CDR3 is CASTATTGGTGELFF. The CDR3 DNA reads TGTGCCAGCACCGCAACCACAGGGGGCACCGGGGAGCTGTTTTTT.

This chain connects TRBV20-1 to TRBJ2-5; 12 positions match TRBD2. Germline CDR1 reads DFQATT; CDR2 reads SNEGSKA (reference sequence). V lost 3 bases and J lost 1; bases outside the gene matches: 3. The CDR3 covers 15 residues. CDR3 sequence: CSASGTSGLQETQYF. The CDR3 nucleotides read TGCAGTGCTAGTGGGACTAGCGGGCTCCAAGAGACCCAGTACTTC.

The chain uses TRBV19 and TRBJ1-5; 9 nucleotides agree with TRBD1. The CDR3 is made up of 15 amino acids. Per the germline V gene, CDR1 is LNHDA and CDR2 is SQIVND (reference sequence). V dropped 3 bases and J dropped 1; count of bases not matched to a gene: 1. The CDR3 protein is CASSIGTGSNQPQHF. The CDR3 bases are TGTGCCAGTAGTATCGGGACAGGGAGCAATCAGCCCCAGCATTTT.

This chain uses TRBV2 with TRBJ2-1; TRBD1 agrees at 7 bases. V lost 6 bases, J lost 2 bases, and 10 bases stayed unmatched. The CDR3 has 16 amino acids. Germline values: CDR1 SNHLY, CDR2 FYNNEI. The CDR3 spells CASRTRQGATYNEQFF. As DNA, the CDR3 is TGTGCCAGCAGGACCCGACAGGGAGCGACCTACAATGAGCAGTTCTTC.

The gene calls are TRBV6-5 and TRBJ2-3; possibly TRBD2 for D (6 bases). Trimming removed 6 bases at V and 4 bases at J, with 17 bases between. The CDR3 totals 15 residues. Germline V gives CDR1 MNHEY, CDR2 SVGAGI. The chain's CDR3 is CASSLRGEEADTQYF. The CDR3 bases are TGTGCCAGCAGCTTGCGGGGCGAGGAGGCAGATACGCAGTATTTT.

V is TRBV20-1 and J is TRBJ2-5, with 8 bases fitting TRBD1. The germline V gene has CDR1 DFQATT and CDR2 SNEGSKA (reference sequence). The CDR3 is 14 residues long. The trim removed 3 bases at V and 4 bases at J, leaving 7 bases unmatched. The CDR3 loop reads CSASDRGIIETQYF. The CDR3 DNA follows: TGCAGTGCTAGTGACAGGGGAATCATAGAGACCCAGTACTTC.